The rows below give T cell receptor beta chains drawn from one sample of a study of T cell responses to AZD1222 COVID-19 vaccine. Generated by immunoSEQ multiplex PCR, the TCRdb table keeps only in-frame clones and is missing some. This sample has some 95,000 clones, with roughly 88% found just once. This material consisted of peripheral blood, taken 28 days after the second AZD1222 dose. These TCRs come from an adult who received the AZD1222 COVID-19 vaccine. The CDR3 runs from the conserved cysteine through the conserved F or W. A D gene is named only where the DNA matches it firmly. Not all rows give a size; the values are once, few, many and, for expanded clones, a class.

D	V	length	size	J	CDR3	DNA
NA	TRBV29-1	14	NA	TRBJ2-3	CSVGWTPVTDTQYF	TGCAGCGTTGGGTGGACTCCAGTCACAGATACGCAGTATTTT
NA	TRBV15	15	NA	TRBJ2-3	CATSREWQLADTQYF	TGTGCCACCAGCAGAGAGTGGCAACTAGCAGATACGCAGTATTTT
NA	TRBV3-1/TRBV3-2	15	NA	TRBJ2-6	CASSQDFSGANVLTF	TGTGCCAGCAGCCAAGACTTCTCTGGGGCCAACGTCCTGACTTTC
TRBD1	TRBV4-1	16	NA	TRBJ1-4	CASSQDAWTGGEKLFF	TGCGCCAGCAGCCAAGATGCCTGGACAGGGGGTGAAAAACTGTTTTTT
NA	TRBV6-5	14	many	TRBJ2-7	CASARDILSYEQYF	TGTGCCAGCGCCCGGGACATCTTATCCTACGAGCAGTACTTC
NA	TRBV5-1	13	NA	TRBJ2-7	CASSLVAMDMQYF	TGCGCCAGCAGCTTGGTGGCTATGGATATGCAGTACTTC
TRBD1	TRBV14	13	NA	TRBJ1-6	CASSQKGASPLHF	TGTGCCAGCAGCCAAAAGGGGGCTTCACCCCTCCACTTT
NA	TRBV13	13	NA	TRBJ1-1	CASSSRLYTEAFF	TGTGCCAGCAGCTCCCGACTATACACTGAAGCTTTCTTT
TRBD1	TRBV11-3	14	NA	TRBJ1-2	CASSWSGGPYGYTF	TGTGCCAGCTCCTGGTCAGGGGGGCCCTATGGCTACACCTTC
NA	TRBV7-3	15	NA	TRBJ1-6	CASSLSPNYNSPLHF	TGTGCCAGCAGCTTAAGCCCGAACTATAATTCACCCCTCCACTTT
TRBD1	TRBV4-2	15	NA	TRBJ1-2	CASSHDRGANYGYTF	TGTGCCAGCAGCCATGACAGGGGGGCTAACTATGGCTACACCTTC
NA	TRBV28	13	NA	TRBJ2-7	CASVGQLLYEQYF	TGTGCCAGCGTCGGCCAGCTTCTCTACGAGCAGTACTTC
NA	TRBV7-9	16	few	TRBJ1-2	CASSLGRQQENYGYTF	TGTGCCAGCAGCTTAGGACGCCAACAGGAAAACTATGGCTACACCTTC
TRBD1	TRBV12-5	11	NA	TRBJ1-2	CARGQGAGYTF	TGTGCTAGGGGACAGGGGGCCGGCTACACCTTC
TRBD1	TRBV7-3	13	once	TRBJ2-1	CASSRQGNNEQFF	TGTGCCAGCAGCCGACAGGGCAACAATGAGCAGTTCTTC
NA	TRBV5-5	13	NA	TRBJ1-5	CASSLVGNQPQHF	TGTGCCAGCAGCTTGGTAGGGAATCAGCCCCAGCATTTT
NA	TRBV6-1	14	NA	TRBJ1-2	CASSDVRANYGYTF	TGTGCCAGCAGTGACGTCCGGGCTAACTATGGCTACACCTTC
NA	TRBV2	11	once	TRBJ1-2	CASSGGYGYTF	TGTGCCAGCAGTGGGGGCTATGGCTACACCTTC
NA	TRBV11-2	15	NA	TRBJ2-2	CASSLLSGSRGELFF	TGTGCCAGCAGCTTACTCTCAGGGAGCCGCGGGGAGCTGTTTTTT
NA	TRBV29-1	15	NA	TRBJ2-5	CSVVRQGRGQETQYF	TGCAGCGTTGTAAGGCAGGGACGGGGGCAAGAGACCCAGTACTTC
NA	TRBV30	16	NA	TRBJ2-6	CAWSTGPGDGANVLTF	TGTGCCTGGAGTACAGGGCCCGGAGACGGGGCCAACGTCCTGACTTTC
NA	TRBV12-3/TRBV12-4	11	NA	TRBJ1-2	CASSSAGSYTF	TGTGCCAGCAGTTCAGCAGGGTCCTACACCTTC